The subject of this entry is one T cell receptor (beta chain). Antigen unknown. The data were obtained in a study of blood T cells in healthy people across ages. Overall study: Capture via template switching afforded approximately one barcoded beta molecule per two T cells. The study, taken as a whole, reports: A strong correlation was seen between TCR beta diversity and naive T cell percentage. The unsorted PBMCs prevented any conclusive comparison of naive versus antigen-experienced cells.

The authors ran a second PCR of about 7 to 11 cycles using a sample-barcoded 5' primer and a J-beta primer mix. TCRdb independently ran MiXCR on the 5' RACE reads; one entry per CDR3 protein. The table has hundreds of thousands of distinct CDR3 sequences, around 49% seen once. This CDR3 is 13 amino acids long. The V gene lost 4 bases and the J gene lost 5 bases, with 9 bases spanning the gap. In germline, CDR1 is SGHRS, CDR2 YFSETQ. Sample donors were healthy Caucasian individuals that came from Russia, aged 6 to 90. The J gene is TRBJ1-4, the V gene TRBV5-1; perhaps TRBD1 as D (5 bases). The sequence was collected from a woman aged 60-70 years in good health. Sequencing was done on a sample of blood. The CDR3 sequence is CASSQRGNEKLFF. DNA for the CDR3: TGCGCCAGCAGCCAACGGGGGAATGAAAAACTGTTTTTT.